This TCR beta chain was retrieved from a study of blood T cell repertoires in COVID-19. The repertoire was sequenced with immunoSEQ multiplex PCR; TCRdb's copy has only in-frame clones and lacks some. The sample records over 200,000 clones, around 90% being singletons. Germline V lookup: CDR1 MGHDK, CDR2 SYGVNS. There are 15 residues in the CDR3. V lost 4 bases to trimming and J lost 3 bases, with 13 bases between them. The clonotype comes from a woman aged 30 to 39 who had been exposed to COVID-19. V gene TRBV25-1 combines with J gene TRBJ2-1; TRBD2 might be the D (6 bases). Sequencing was done on a sample of PBMCs or T cells enriched from blood (not recorded which). CDR3 protein: CASSVGGRFYNEQFF. The CDR3 coding sequence is TGTGCCAGCAGTGTAGGAGGGAGGTTCTACAATGAGCAGTTCTTC.